These T cell receptor beta chains were read from a single sample in a study of T cell repertoires in cytomegalovirus infection. Their antigens are not known. TCRdb used MiXCR to reprocess the reads, holding one entry per CDR3 protein. The sample lists 600,000 to 700,000 distinct CDR3 sequences, about 30% occurring once. The material was cultured PBMCs, obtained from culture after CMV antigen stimulation. Source of these receptors: a human donor in good health (CMV status not recorded). Some clones in this sample may be carry-over from other donors' samples. Each CDR3 is given with its conserved first and last residue. Each record gives: D gene, clone size, V gene, J gene, CDR3 protein, CDR3 DNA. D genes are given only for firm matches. Some rows have no size entry. The others give once, few or many, or a class for an expanded clone.

NA	few	TRBV19	TRBJ1-1	CASSIVGPVEAFF	TGTGCCAGTAGTATAGTCGGACCGGTCGAAGCTTTCTTT
TRBD2	few	TRBV6-2/TRBV6-3	TRBJ2-1	CASTETPLLAGAYNEQFF	TGTGCCAGCACCGAAACCCCCCTACTAGCGGGAGCGTACAATGAGCAGTTCTTC
NA	NA	TRBV6-1	TRBJ1-5	CASSEAIRTYQPQHF	TGTGCCAGCAGTGAAGCTATAAGGACGTATCAGCCCCAGCATTTT
TRBD1	NA	TRBV6-8	TRBJ1-1	CASSLYRGRAFF	TGTGCCAGCAGTTTGTACAGGGGGCGAGCTTTCTTT
NA	NA	TRBV6-1	TRBJ1-2	CASSSRRTSNYGYTF	TGTGCCAGCAGTTCCCGCAGAACCAGTAACTATGGCTACACCTTC
NA	NA	TRBV2	TRBJ2-1	CASSEGAGNNEQFF	TGTGCCAGCAGTGAGGGGGCAGGAAACAATGAGCAGTTCTTC
NA	NA	TRBV9	TRBJ2-7	CASSVGRFLAYEQYF	TGTGCCAGCAGCGTAGGAAGATTCTTAGCCTACGAGCAGTACTTC
NA	few	TRBV10-3	TRBJ2-1	CAISPDVTSSYNEQFF	TGTGCCATCAGTCCCGACGTCACGAGCTCCTACAATGAGCAGTTCTTC
NA	few	TRBV7-2	TRBJ2-2	CASSPARQYTGELFF	TGTGCCAGCAGCCCGGCCCGCCAATACACCGGGGAGCTGTTTTTT
TRBD2	NA	TRBV30	TRBJ2-2	CAWSVLEGRVLGAGELFF	TGTGCCTGGAGTGTCCTCGAGGGGAGGGTCCTCGGGGCCGGGGAGCTGTTTTTT
TRBD2	NA	TRBV5-6	TRBJ2-5	CASSMPGTRETQYF	TGTGCCAGCAGCATGCCCGGGACTAGAGAGACCCAGTACTTC
NA	NA	TRBV28	TRBJ2-2	CASSRGGKSGELFF	TGTGCCAGCAGTCGTGGGGGCAAGAGCGGGGAGCTGTTTTTT
TRBD2	NA	TRBV2	TRBJ2-5	CASSEVIAGVQETQYF	TGTGCCAGCAGTGAAGTCATAGCGGGAGTCCAAGAGACCCAGTACTTC
TRBD1	many	TRBV7-2	TRBJ2-7	CASSVRTGAHEQYF	TGTGCCAGCAGCGTTCGGACAGGGGCCCACGAGCAGTACTTC
TRBD2	few	TRBV6-6	TRBJ2-3	CASSYNPSGRAGVSTDTQYF	TGTGCCAGCAGTTATAATCCTAGCGGGAGGGCCGGTGTAAGCACAGATACGCAGTATTTT
TRBD2	NA	TRBV7-2	TRBJ2-1	CASSVTSGSFNEQFF	TGTGCCAGCAGCGTCACTAGCGGGAGTTTCAATGAGCAGTTCTTC
NA	few	TRBV4-1	TRBJ1-1	CASSPEQGTGTEAFF	TGCGCCAGCAGCCCAGAACAGGGTACGGGCACTGAAGCTTTCTTT
TRBD2	NA	TRBV3-1	TRBJ2-3	CASSQGLLTDTQYF	TGTGCCAGCAGCCAGGGACTACTCACAGATACGCAGTATTTT
NA	NA	TRBV7-9	TRBJ1-2	CASSPRSQGLQYGYTF	TGTGCCAGCAGCCCTAGATCCCAGGGACTTCAATATGGCTACACCTTC
NA	NA	TRBV5-6	TRBJ2-3	CASSLGTITDTQYF	TGTGCCAGCAGCTTGGGGACTATCACAGATACGCAGTATTTT
TRBD2	NA	TRBV6-2/TRBV6-3	TRBJ2-1	CASRAGRGSYNEQFF	TGTGCCAGCAGGGCAGGGAGGGGTTCCTACAATGAGCAGTTCTTC
NA	NA	TRBV28	TRBJ1-6	CASSSPIYNSPLHF	TGTGCCAGCAGTTCGCCTATCTATAATTCACCCCTCCACTTT
NA	few	TRBV20-1	TRBJ2-5	CSARISPQETQYF	TGCAGTGCCCGGATCTCTCCCCAAGAGACCCAGTACTTC
NA	few	TRBV7-8	TRBJ2-7	CASSLPGGSEQYF	TGTGCCAGCAGCTTACCAGGGGGGAGCGAGCAGTACTTC
TRBD1	many	TRBV7-2	TRBJ2-5	CASSLGGQVQETQYF	TGTGCCAGCAGCTTAGGGGGACAGGTCCAAGAGACCCAGTACTTC
NA	many	TRBV7-2	TRBJ2-7	CASSLGRSFSYEQYF	TGTGCCAGCAGCTTAGGTCGAAGCTTCTCCTACGAGCAGTACTTC